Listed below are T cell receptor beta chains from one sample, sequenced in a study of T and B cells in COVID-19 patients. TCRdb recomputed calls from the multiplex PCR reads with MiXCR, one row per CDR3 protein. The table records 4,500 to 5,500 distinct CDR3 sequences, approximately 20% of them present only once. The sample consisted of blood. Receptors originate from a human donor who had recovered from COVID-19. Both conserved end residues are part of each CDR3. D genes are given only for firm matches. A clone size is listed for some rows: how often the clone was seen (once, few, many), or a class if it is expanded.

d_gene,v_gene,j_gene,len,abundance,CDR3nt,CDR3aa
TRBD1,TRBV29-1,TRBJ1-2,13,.,TGCAGCGTCGCGACAGGGGGGGATCAGGGCTACACCTTC,CSVATGGDQGYTF
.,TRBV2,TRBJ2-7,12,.,TGTGCCAGCAGGCGCTTCTCCTACGAGCAGTACTTC,CASRRFSYEQYF
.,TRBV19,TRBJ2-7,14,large,TGTGCCAGCCAGGACCCGAAGAGCTCCTACGAGCAGTACTTC,CASQDPKSSYEQYF
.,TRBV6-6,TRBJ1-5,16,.,TGTGCCAGCAGTTACCGAGTCCCCCGGCAGATTCAGCCCCAGCATTTT,CASSYRVPRQIQPQHF
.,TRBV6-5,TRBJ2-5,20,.,TGTGCCAGCAGCCTTGGACAGGGGACAGCGGGGGGGGGGGGACCAGAGACCCAGTACTTC,CASSLGQGTAGGGGPETQYF
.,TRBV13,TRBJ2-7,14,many,TGTGCCAGCAGCCGGGGGGCCGACTCCTACGAGCAGTACTTC,CASSRGADSYEQYF
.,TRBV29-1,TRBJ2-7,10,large,TGCAGCGTGAGACAGCACGAGCAGTACTTC,CSVRQHEQYF
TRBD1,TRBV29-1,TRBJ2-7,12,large,TGCAGCGGGACAGGGGATCGGGGAGAGCAGTACTTC,CSGTGDRGEQYF
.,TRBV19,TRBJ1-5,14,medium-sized,TGTGCCAGTAGTATTCTTAGCAGTCGGCAGCCCCAGCATTTT,CASSILSSRQPQHF
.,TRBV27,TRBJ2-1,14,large,TGTGCCTCAGCGATGGCAGGGGCCAACAATGAGCAGTTCTTC,CASAMAGANNEQFF
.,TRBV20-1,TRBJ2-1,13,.,TGCAGCCCGTACTCCCCGACGGACAATGAGCAGTTCTTC,CSPYSPTDNEQFF
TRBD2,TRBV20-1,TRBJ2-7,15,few,TGCAGTGCTTGGAGAATAGGGACTAGCGGCGGGGAGCAGTACTTC,CSAWRIGTSGGEQYF
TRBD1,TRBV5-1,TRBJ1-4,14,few,TGCGCCAGCAGCTTGCAGGGGGCTAATGAAAAACTGTTTTTT,CASSLQGANEKLFF
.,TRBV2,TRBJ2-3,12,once,TGTGCCAGCAGCCGACTAGGCGATACGCAGTATTTT,CASSRLGDTQYF
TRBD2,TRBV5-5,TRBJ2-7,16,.,TGTGCCAGCAGCCAGGCAGGGAGCGGGAGTATCTACGAGCAGTACTTC,CASSQAGSGSIYEQYF
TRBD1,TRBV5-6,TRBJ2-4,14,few,TGTGCCAGCAGCTTCCCGGGACAGGGGAACATTCAGTACTTC,CASSFPGQGNIQYF
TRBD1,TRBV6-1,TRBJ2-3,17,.,TGTGCCAGCAGCAAGAATCGGGACAGGGCTAGCACAGATACGCAGTATTTT,CASSKNRDRASTDTQYF
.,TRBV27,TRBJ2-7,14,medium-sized,TGTGCCAGCAGTTATAACCTCGGGGTCTACGAGCAGTACTTC,CASSYNLGVYEQYF
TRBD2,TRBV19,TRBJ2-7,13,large,TGTGCCAGTAGCCTAGCGGGAGAGGGCGAGCAGTACTTC,CASSLAGEGEQYF
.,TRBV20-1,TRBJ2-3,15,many,TGCAGTGCGGGGGGCCCAGGGATTAGCACAGATACGCAGTATTTT,CSAGGPGISTDTQYF
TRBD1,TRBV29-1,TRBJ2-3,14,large,TGCAGCGTCTACGGGACAGGCAACACAGATACGCAGTATTTT,CSVYGTGNTDTQYF
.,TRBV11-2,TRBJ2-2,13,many,TGTGCCAGCAGCTTTCTACTCACCGGGGAGCTGTTTTTT,CASSFLLTGELFF
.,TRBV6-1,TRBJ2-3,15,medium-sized,TGTGCCAGCAGTGAAGGAAACTACCGCACAGATACGCAGTATTTT,CASSEGNYRTDTQYF
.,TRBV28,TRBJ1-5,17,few,TGTGCCAGCAGTTCCTCCCCCTGGCAGGGGCTCAATCAGCCCCAGCATTTT,CASSSSPWQGLNQPQHF
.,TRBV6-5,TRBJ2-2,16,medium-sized,TGTGCCAGCACCTTACGGGAGTTTGTTGGTGGCGGGGAGCTGTTTTTT,CASTLREFVGGGELFF
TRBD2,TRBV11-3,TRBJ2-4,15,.,TGTGCCAGCAGCTTAGGGACTAGCGGTGGGAACATTCAGTACTTC,CASSLGTSGGNIQYF
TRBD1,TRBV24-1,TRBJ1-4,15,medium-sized,TGTGCCACCAGTGCGCCTGGGACAGGGAATGAAAAACTGTTTTTT,CATSAPGTGNEKLFF
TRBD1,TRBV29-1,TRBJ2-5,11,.,TGCAGCTTGGACAGGGGGGAGACCCAGTACTTC,CSLDRGETQYF
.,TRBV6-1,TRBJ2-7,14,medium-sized,TGTGCCAGCATTTCTCGAGGAGGGTCCTACGAGCAGTACTTC,CASISRGGSYEQYF
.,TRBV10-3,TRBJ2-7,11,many,TGTGCCATCAGTGAGTCGGGGGAGCAGTACTTC,CAISESGEQYF
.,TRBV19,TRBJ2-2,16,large,TGTGCCAGTAGTATAGGAGGGGGTGTCGCCACCGGGGAGCTGTTTTTT,CASSIGGGVATGELFF
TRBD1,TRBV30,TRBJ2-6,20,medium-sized,TGTGCCTGGAGCCGGAGGGACAGGGGGCATGGGGAGACTGGGGCCAACGTCCTGACTTTC,CAWSRRDRGHGETGANVLTF
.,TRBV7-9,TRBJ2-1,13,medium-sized,TGTGCCAGCAGCTTCCCATATGGCTATGAGCAGTTCTTC,CASSFPYGYEQFF
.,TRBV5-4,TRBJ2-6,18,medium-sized,TGTGCCAGCAGCTGGGGCGGACGGTTCAGCTCTGGGGCCAACGTCCTGACTTTC,CASSWGGRFSSGANVLTF
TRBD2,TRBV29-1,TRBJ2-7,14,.,TGCAGCGTTGGGACTAGCGGGGGACCCTACGAGCAGTACTTC,CSVGTSGGPYEQYF
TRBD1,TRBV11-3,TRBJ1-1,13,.,TGTGCCAGCAGCTCGGGACAGGGGTTTGAAGCTTTCTTT,CASSSGQGFEAFF
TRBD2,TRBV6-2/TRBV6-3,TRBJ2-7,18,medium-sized,TGTGCCAGCAGTTATCCCCTGGCTAGCGGGGTGTTCGACTACGAGCAGTACTTC,CASSYPLASGVFDYEQYF
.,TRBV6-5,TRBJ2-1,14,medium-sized,TGTGCCAGCAGTTACTCTTCCAGGGAGGCTGAGCAGTTCTTC,CASSYSSREAEQFF
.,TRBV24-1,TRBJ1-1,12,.,TGTGCCACCAGTGACCCCAACACTGAAGCTTTCTTT,CATSDPNTEAFF
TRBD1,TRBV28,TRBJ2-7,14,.,TGTGCCAGCAGTCCCTCAGGGGGCTCTGACGAGCAGTACTTC,CASSPSGGSDEQYF
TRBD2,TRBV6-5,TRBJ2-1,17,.,TGTGCCAGCAGTTACGTGGGACTAGCGGGGGGGCCCGATGAGCAGTTCTTC,CASSYVGLAGGPDEQFF
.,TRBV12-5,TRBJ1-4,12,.,TGTGCTAGTGGGCTAGGACCGGAAAAACTGTTTTTT,CASGLGPEKLFF
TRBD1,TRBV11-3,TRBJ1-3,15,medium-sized,TGTGCCAGCAGCTCTCGACAGGGCCCTGGAAACACCATATATTTT,CASSSRQGPGNTIYF
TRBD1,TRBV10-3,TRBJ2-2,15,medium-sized,TGTGCCATCAGTGAGTCGCGGACAGGGTACGGGGAGCTGTTTTTT,CAISESRTGYGELFF
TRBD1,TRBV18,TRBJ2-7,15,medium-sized,TGTGCCAGCTCACGATCCGGGACAGGGAGGGTCGAGCAGTACTTC,CASSRSGTGRVEQYF
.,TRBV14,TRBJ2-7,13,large,TGTGCCAGCAGCCCGGGGAGGAACTACGAGCAGTACTTC,CASSPGRNYEQYF
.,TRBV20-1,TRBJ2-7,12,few,TGCAGTGCCAGTGACAGAGAGGACGAGCAGTACTTC,CSASDREDEQYF
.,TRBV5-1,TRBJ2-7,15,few,TGCGCCAGCAGCTTGACAGGGAGGGACGTTTACGAGCAGTACTTC,CASSLTGRDVYEQYF
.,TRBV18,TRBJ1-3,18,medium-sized,TGTGCCAGCTCACCACGAGTCCCTTCTACCTTACGAGGAAACACCATATATTTT,CASSPRVPSTLRGNTIYF
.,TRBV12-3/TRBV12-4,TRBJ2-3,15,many,TGTGCCAGCAGTTTGGTAGGGGCGGGCACAGATACGCAGTATTTT,CASSLVGAGTDTQYF
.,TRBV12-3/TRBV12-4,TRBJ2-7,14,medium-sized,TGTGCCAGCAGTTTAGGGCAGGCCTCCTACGAGCAGTACTTC,CASSLGQASYEQYF
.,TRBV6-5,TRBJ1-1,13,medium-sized,TGTGCCAGCAGTTACTCGATCAGTACTGAAGCTTTCTTT,CASSYSISTEAFF
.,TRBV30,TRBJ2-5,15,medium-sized,TGTGCCTGGAGTGTCCCCCGGCCGCGACAAGAGACCCAGTACTTC,CAWSVPRPRQETQYF
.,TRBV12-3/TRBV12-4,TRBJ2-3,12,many,TGTGCCAGCAGTTTAAAGGGGATACCGCAGTATTTT,CASSLKGIPQYF
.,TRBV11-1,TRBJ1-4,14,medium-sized,TGTGCCAGCAGCAAGGGACAACCCAAGGGAAAACTGTTTTTT,CASSKGQPKGKLFF